The text below deals with one T cell receptor (beta chain). This clonotype was observed a handful of times. Its antigen is still unknown. The record has no base qualities; no much larger clone is one base away. The sample belongs to a study of blood T cells in healthy people across ages (dated by TCRdb to between 2015 and 2016). As for the study more broadly: In model experiments, template switching captured about one uniquely barcoded TCR beta cDNA molecule for every two T cells. To track age-related changes in TCR beta repertoire diversity, the study relied on deep sequencing normalized with unique cDNA molecular identifiers. The donors were split into four age groups: young (average 16 years), middle-aged (about 40), aged (around 67) and long-lived (more than 80). To avoid experimental bias, donors of different ages were distributed randomly across sequencing lanes. The study analyzed two additional independent replicas of 1 million unique cDNA reads from the same blood draw for two donors, one aged 18 to 29 and one aged 80 or older. The research as a whole found: Total diversity estimates from one million sequenced T cells were considered lower bounds and underestimates. As age increased, observed TCR beta diversity per million T cells dropped in a roughly linear way, and a significant reduction was already evident by age about 40. Since profiling was done on bulk unsorted PBMCs, naive and antigen-experienced compartments could not be conclusively compared. The percentage of naive T cells measured by flow cytometry correlated strongly with observed TCR beta diversity. Compared with the aged group, more naive CD4+ T cells, fewer expanded clones and increased TCR diversity were shown by the long-lived group, suggesting age selection. Because donor CMV infection status was unknown, age-related changes in expanded clonotypes were potentially confounded.

Receptor amplification or capture employed 5' RACE. Sequenced using an Illumina HiSeq 2500. The second PCR ran for roughly 6 to 11 cycles and used a J-beta primer mix along with a sample-barcoded 5' primer. A template-switch 5' adaptor carrying 12 random nucleotides introduced a unique molecular identifier onto each TCR beta cDNA molecule. Each sample yielded at least 3 million CDR3-containing paired-end reads. First-strand cDNA was synthesized from all RNA with the Mint cDNA synthesis kit, primed by a TRBC-specific oligonucleotide. Following uracil-DNA glycosylase treatment, all cDNA underwent a first 18-cycle PCR with the universal primers M1SS and BC2_uni_R. Regarding the original processing steps: For normalization, 1 million high-quality reads were randomly selected from each sample, with every read carrying a distinct molecular identifier. Instead of being binned into consensus sequences, reads that shared molecular identifiers were thrown out. MiTCR, set to a Q25 quality threshold and the strictest error-elimination algorithm, was used for CDR3 identification, clonotype clustering and error correction. A nonparametric unseen species model with Euler transformation was used to estimate lower-bound total TCR beta diversity. TCRdb reran the public reads through fastp at Q25 and MiXCR, keeping productive beta chains. For every CDR3 protein sequence, its rows merge into one entry that carries the most common genes and DNA. None of the V and J calls come from the authors' own analysis; TCRdb made them. This sample is represented by some 640,000 distinct CDR3 sequences; less than 35% of them were singletons. 15% to 18% of the sample comes from the top ten.

Donors were 30 to 45 systemically healthy Caucasian individuals from Russia aged roughly 6 to 90 years. Each donor gave roughly 9 milliliters of peripheral blood, drawn into EDTA-treated Vacutainer tubes. Ficoll-Paque density-gradient centrifugation was used to isolate PBMCs, with at least 6.5 million per sample. Total RNA was extracted from PBMCs with Trizol reagent, with at least 6 micrograms obtained per sample. For every donor, flow cytometry on a PBMC aliquot measured the percentage of naive CD45RAhigh/CD27high T cells. Measured from the cysteine to the phenylalanine, the CDR3 is 14 residues long. Just the 42-base CDR3 DNA is kept, in frame starting at base 1. Cut back by 4 bases and 5 bases, the V and J ends lie 12 bases apart. CDR1 and CDR2 are drawn from the germline V gene: MNHNS, SASEGT.

Material: blood. The sequence was obtained from a woman older than 75 in good health. The receptor chain draws on TRBV6-1 and TRBJ1-5, with the D gene too uncertain to name. The nucleotides read TGTGCCAGCAGTGTTGGCAGGAGGGATCAGCCCCAGCATTTT. Translated, this is CASSVGRRDQPQHF.